A selection of T cell receptor beta chains follows, all from one sample in a study of T cell responses to AZD1222 COVID-19 vaccine. TCRdb's table, derived via immunoSEQ multiplex PCR, lists solely in-frame clones and lacks some. The sample includes 150,000 to 200,000 clones, less than 90% of them seen just once. This sample comprised peripheral blood, obtained on day 0 of AZD1222 vaccination. These receptors originate from an adult in good health. The CDR3 runs from the conserved cysteine through the conserved F or W. The D gene is left open where the match is weak. The listing skips clone size in some rows; elsewhere it reads once, few, many or a size class.

abundance: NA
d_gene: NA
j_gene: TRBJ1-1
v_gene: TRBV2
CDR3aa: CASSEALGNTEAFF
CDR3nt: TGTGCCAGCAGTGAAGCCCTTGGGAACACTGAAGCTTTCTTT

abundance: NA
d_gene: TRBD2
j_gene: TRBJ2-1
v_gene: TRBV29-1
CDR3aa: CSADAGVSYNEQFF
CDR3nt: TGCAGCGCCGACGCGGGGGTCTCCTACAATGAGCAGTTCTTC

abundance: NA
d_gene: NA
j_gene: TRBJ2-1
v_gene: TRBV7-9
CDR3aa: CASSFDGRTGNEQFF
CDR3nt: TGTGCCAGCAGCTTTGACGGGAGAACAGGTAATGAGCAGTTCTTC

abundance: NA
d_gene: NA
j_gene: TRBJ2-7
v_gene: TRBV7-2
CDR3aa: CASSPEGRVNEQYF
CDR3nt: TGTGCCAGCAGCCCCGAGGGTAGGGTCAACGAGCAGTACTTC

abundance: once
d_gene: TRBD1
j_gene: TRBJ1-1
v_gene: TRBV6-5
CDR3aa: CASQTGTANTEAFF
CDR3nt: TGTGCCAGCCAAACCGGGACAGCGAACACTGAAGCTTTCTTT

abundance: NA
d_gene: NA
j_gene: TRBJ1-2
v_gene: TRBV4-1
CDR3aa: CASSQEGQGAGYTF
CDR3nt: TGCGCCAGCAGCCAAGAAGGGCAGGGTGCTGGCTACACCTTC

abundance: NA
d_gene: TRBD2
j_gene: TRBJ2-2
v_gene: TRBV30
CDR3aa: CAWSPGGTPGELFF
CDR3nt: TGTGCCTGGTCTCCGGGGGGTACCCCCGGGGAGCTGTTTTTT

abundance: NA
d_gene: TRBD1
j_gene: TRBJ2-1
v_gene: TRBV10-3
CDR3aa: CAISEWTGPNEQFF
CDR3nt: TGTGCCATCAGTGAGTGGACAGGCCCGAATGAGCAGTTCTTC

abundance: NA
d_gene: NA
j_gene: TRBJ1-3
v_gene: TRBV5-1
CDR3aa: CASSLVPTDVNSGNTIYF
CDR3nt: TGCGCCAGCAGCTTGGTGCCAACCGACGTTAACTCTGGAAACACCATATATTTT

abundance: NA
d_gene: NA
j_gene: TRBJ1-2
v_gene: TRBV5-4
CDR3aa: CASSFQDTSSYTF
CDR3nt: TGTGCCAGCAGCTTTCAGGACACTAGTAGCTACACCTTC

abundance: NA
d_gene: NA
j_gene: TRBJ1-2
v_gene: TRBV6-5
CDR3aa: CASQSERGYTF
CDR3nt: TGTGCCAGTCAAAGTGAACGGGGCTACACCTTC

abundance: NA
d_gene: NA
j_gene: TRBJ2-1
v_gene: TRBV7-3
CDR3aa: CASSLSQYNEQFF
CDR3nt: TGTGCCAGCAGCTTATCCCAGTACAATGAGCAGTTCTTC

abundance: NA
d_gene: TRBD1
j_gene: TRBJ1-2
v_gene: TRBV19
CDR3aa: CASSPGQTHMRQGYTF
CDR3nt: TGTGCCAGTAGTCCGGGACAGACACATATGAGACAGGGCTACACCTTC

abundance: NA
d_gene: NA
j_gene: TRBJ2-1
v_gene: TRBV4-2
CDR3aa: CASATSGKQFF
CDR3nt: TGTGCCAGCGCGACTAGTGGCAAGCAGTTCTTC

abundance: NA
d_gene: NA
j_gene: TRBJ1-2
v_gene: TRBV29-1
CDR3aa: CSVIRGNGYTF
CDR3nt: TGCAGCGTAATAAGGGGGAATGGCTACACCTTC